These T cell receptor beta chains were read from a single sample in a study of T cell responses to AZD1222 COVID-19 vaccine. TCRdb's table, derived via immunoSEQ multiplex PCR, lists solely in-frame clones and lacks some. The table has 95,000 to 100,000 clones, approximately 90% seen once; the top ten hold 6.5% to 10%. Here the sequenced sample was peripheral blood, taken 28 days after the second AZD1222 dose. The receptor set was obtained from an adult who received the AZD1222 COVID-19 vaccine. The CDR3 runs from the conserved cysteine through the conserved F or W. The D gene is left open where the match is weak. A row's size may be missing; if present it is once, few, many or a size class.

CDR3 protein: CASSQDPIEGISSYNEQFF
CDR3 DNA: TGTGCCAGCAGCCAAGATCCCATTGAGGGCATAAGCTCCTACAATGAGCAGTTCTTC
J gene: TRBJ2-1
D gene: NA
clone size: NA
V gene: TRBV3-1/TRBV3-2

CDR3 protein: CASSFVTRNEQFF
CDR3 DNA: TGTGCCAGCAGCTTCGTGACTAGAAATGAGCAGTTCTTC
J gene: TRBJ2-1
D gene: NA
clone size: NA
V gene: TRBV7-2

CDR3 protein: CSARDRSQFF
CDR3 DNA: TGCAGTGCTAGAGATCGTTCCCAGTTCTTC
J gene: TRBJ2-1
D gene: NA
clone size: once
V gene: TRBV20-1

CDR3 protein: CSGQGNEKLFF
CDR3 DNA: TGCAGCGGTCAGGGCAACGAAAAACTGTTTTTT
J gene: TRBJ1-4
D gene: NA
clone size: NA
V gene: TRBV29-1

CDR3 protein: CSVRTAGTEAFF
CDR3 DNA: TGCAGCGTTAGGACAGCGGGGACTGAAGCTTTCTTT
J gene: TRBJ1-1
D gene: NA
clone size: NA
V gene: TRBV29-1

CDR3 protein: CASREEGRGAPQHF
CDR3 DNA: TGTGCCAGCAGAGAAGAGGGCAGGGGAGCGCCCCAGCATTTT
J gene: TRBJ1-5
D gene: NA
clone size: NA
V gene: TRBV6-1

CDR3 protein: CASSYFGDSSNQPQHF
CDR3 DNA: TGTGCCAGCAGTTACTTTGGGGATAGTAGCAATCAGCCCCAGCATTTT
J gene: TRBJ1-5
D gene: NA
clone size: NA
V gene: TRBV6-2/TRBV6-3

CDR3 protein: CASSLGQGTYNSPLHF
CDR3 DNA: TGTGCCAGCAGCTTAGGACAGGGGACCTATAATTCACCCCTCCACTTT
J gene: TRBJ1-6
D gene: TRBD1
clone size: NA
V gene: TRBV7-9

CDR3 protein: CASSQVKSWRETQYF
CDR3 DNA: TGTGCCAGCAGCCAAGTTAAGTCGTGGAGAGAGACCCAGTACTTC
J gene: TRBJ2-5
D gene: NA
clone size: NA
V gene: TRBV14

CDR3 protein: CSVDRTGSNEQYF
CDR3 DNA: TGCAGCGTTGACCGGACAGGGAGTAACGAGCAGTACTTC
J gene: TRBJ2-7
D gene: TRBD1
clone size: NA
V gene: TRBV29-1

CDR3 protein: CAWSTPGLSSYNEQFF
CDR3 DNA: TGTGCCTGGAGTACGCCGGGACTCAGCTCCTACAATGAGCAGTTCTTC
J gene: TRBJ2-1
D gene: NA
clone size: NA
V gene: TRBV30

CDR3 protein: CASSSRVGTEAFF
CDR3 DNA: TGTGCCAGTAGTTCCCGGGTGGGCACTGAAGCTTTCTTT
J gene: TRBJ1-1
D gene: NA
clone size: few
V gene: TRBV19

CDR3 protein: CASTPRVDSGELFF
CDR3 DNA: TGTGCCAGCACCCCCCGGGTGGACAGCGGGGAGCTGTTTTTT
J gene: TRBJ2-2
D gene: NA
clone size: NA
V gene: TRBV6-2/TRBV6-3

CDR3 protein: CASSPTHTYEQYF
CDR3 DNA: TGTGCCAGCAGCCCTACACACACCTACGAGCAGTACTTC
J gene: TRBJ2-7
D gene: NA
clone size: NA
V gene: TRBV5-4

CDR3 protein: CASSPGLAGGPHTQYF
CDR3 DNA: TGTGCCAGTAGTCCAGGACTAGCGGGAGGGCCACATACGCAGTATTTT
J gene: TRBJ2-3
D gene: TRBD2
clone size: NA
V gene: TRBV19

CDR3 protein: CASSLLDSRNSPLHF
CDR3 DNA: TGTGCCAGCAGCTTATTGGACAGCCGGAATTCACCCCTCCACTTT
J gene: TRBJ1-6
D gene: NA
clone size: NA
V gene: TRBV7-2

CDR3 protein: CASGRTAYNEQFF
CDR3 DNA: TGCGCCAGCGGGAGGACAGCCTACAATGAGCAGTTCTTC
J gene: TRBJ2-1
D gene: NA
clone size: NA
V gene: TRBV4-3

CDR3 protein: CASSVTTSGRNEQFF
CDR3 DNA: TGTGCCAGCAGTGTAACGACTAGCGGGAGGAATGAGCAGTTCTTC
J gene: TRBJ2-1
D gene: TRBD2
clone size: NA
V gene: TRBV2

CDR3 protein: CASSEEKGPNYGYTF
CDR3 DNA: TGTGCCAGCAGTGAAGAGAAAGGGCCGAACTATGGCTACACCTTC
J gene: TRBJ1-2
D gene: NA
clone size: NA
V gene: TRBV6-1

CDR3 protein: CASSLGTGANQPQHF
CDR3 DNA: TGTGCCAGCAGCCTCGGGACAGGGGCCAATCAGCCCCAGCATTTT
J gene: TRBJ1-5
D gene: TRBD1
clone size: once
V gene: TRBV2

CDR3 protein: CASSRSLNTEAFF
CDR3 DNA: TGTGCCAGCAGCCGATCGTTGAACACTGAAGCTTTCTTT
J gene: TRBJ1-1
D gene: NA
clone size: once
V gene: TRBV14

CDR3 protein: CSVEGQMNTEAFF
CDR3 DNA: TGCAGCGTTGAGGGACAGATGAACACTGAAGCTTTCTTT
J gene: TRBJ1-1
D gene: TRBD1
clone size: NA
V gene: TRBV29-1

CDR3 protein: CASSGGQGSYEQYF
CDR3 DNA: TGTGCCAGCAGCGGGGGACAGGGATCCTACGAGCAGTACTTC
J gene: TRBJ2-7
D gene: TRBD1
clone size: few
V gene: TRBV9

CDR3 protein: CASSEETGLGGFDEQFF
CDR3 DNA: TGCGCCAGCAGTGAGGAGACGGGACTAGGGGGTTTCGATGAGCAGTTCTTC
J gene: TRBJ2-1
D gene: TRBD2
clone size: NA
V gene: TRBV10-1

CDR3 protein: CSASGLAGALDTQYF
CDR3 DNA: TGCAGTGCGAGTGGACTAGCGGGAGCCCTAGATACGCAGTATTTT
J gene: TRBJ2-3
D gene: TRBD2
clone size: NA
V gene: TRBV20-1

CDR3 protein: CASSPLRGRVTGANVLTF
CDR3 DNA: TGCGCCAGCAGCCCCCTACGGGGCAGGGTCACAGGGGCCAACGTCCTGACTTTC
J gene: TRBJ2-6
D gene: NA
clone size: NA
V gene: TRBV4-1

CDR3 protein: CASSSWTGGASWTGELFF
CDR3 DNA: TGTGCCAGCAGCTCTTGGACAGGGGGCGCCTCTTGGACCGGGGAGCTGTTTTTT
J gene: TRBJ2-2
D gene: TRBD1
clone size: once
V gene: TRBV11-2

CDR3 protein: CASSKTGHNEQFF
CDR3 DNA: TGTGCCAGCAGTAAGACTGGACACAATGAGCAGTTCTTC
J gene: TRBJ2-1
D gene: NA
clone size: NA
V gene: TRBV6-5

CDR3 protein: CASGRWGGTDTQYF
CDR3 DNA: TGTGCCAGCGGCCGTTGGGGAGGCACAGATACGCAGTATTTT
J gene: TRBJ2-3
D gene: NA
clone size: NA
V gene: TRBV6-2/TRBV6-3

CDR3 protein: CASRATEMNTEAFF
CDR3 DNA: TGTGCCAGCCGGGCGACTGAGATGAACACTGAAGCTTTCTTT
J gene: TRBJ1-1
D gene: NA
clone size: NA
V gene: TRBV27

CDR3 protein: CASSPLGTSGEQYF
CDR3 DNA: TGTGCCAGTAGTCCCCTCGGGACTTCGGGAGAGCAGTACTTC
J gene: TRBJ2-7
D gene: NA
clone size: NA
V gene: TRBV19

CDR3 protein: CASSLAGGRDGYTF
CDR3 DNA: TGTGCCAGCAGCTTGGCAGGGGGACGGGATGGCTACACCTTC
J gene: TRBJ1-2
D gene: TRBD1
clone size: NA
V gene: TRBV5-8

CDR3 protein: CASSLAGTEAFF
CDR3 DNA: TGTGCCAGCAGCTTGGCCGGGACGGAAGCTTTCTTT
J gene: TRBJ1-1
D gene: NA
clone size: few
V gene: TRBV7-9

CDR3 protein: CASRDTGGWTEAFF
CDR3 DNA: TGTGCCAGCAGGGATACAGGGGGGTGGACTGAAGCTTTCTTT
J gene: TRBJ1-1
D gene: TRBD1
clone size: NA
V gene: TRBV28

CDR3 protein: CAITRDLGGGYTF
CDR3 DNA: TGTGCCATCACCAGGGACCTCGGCGGTGGCTACACCTTC
J gene: TRBJ1-2
D gene: NA
clone size: NA
V gene: TRBV10-3

CDR3 protein: CASSLPDRKGFEQYF
CDR3 DNA: TGTGCCAGCAGTCTCCCGGACAGGAAAGGTTTCGAGCAGTACTTC
J gene: TRBJ2-7
D gene: TRBD1
clone size: NA
V gene: TRBV28

CDR3 protein: CASSPNRGPGETQYF
CDR3 DNA: TGTGCCAGCAGCCCCAACAGGGGGCCAGGGGAGACCCAGTACTTC
J gene: TRBJ2-5
D gene: TRBD1
clone size: NA
V gene: TRBV7-2

CDR3 protein: CASTPPSGSYGYTF
CDR3 DNA: TGTGCCAGCACACCTCCCTCGGGGAGCTATGGCTACACCTTC
J gene: TRBJ1-2
D gene: NA
clone size: NA
V gene: TRBV28

CDR3 protein: CASRPLGAGGQPQHF
CDR3 DNA: TGTGCCAGCAGACCTCTGGGGGCAGGTGGTCAGCCCCAGCATTTT
J gene: TRBJ1-5
D gene: NA
clone size: few
V gene: TRBV6-5

CDR3 protein: CASSLGQTGVSYEQYF
CDR3 DNA: TGCGCCAGCAGCTTGGGACAAACGGGGGTATCCTACGAGCAGTACTTC
J gene: TRBJ2-7
D gene: NA
clone size: NA
V gene: TRBV5-1

CDR3 protein: CASSDGLAGGLQETQYF
CDR3 DNA: TGTGCCAGCAGTGATGGACTAGCGGGAGGACTTCAAGAGACCCAGTACTTC
J gene: TRBJ2-5
D gene: TRBD2
clone size: NA
V gene: TRBV5-4

CDR3 protein: CASSLRGLQETQYF
CDR3 DNA: TGTGCCAGCAGCTTGCGGGGGCTACAAGAGACCCAGTACTTC
J gene: TRBJ2-5
D gene: NA
clone size: few
V gene: TRBV3-1/TRBV3-2

CDR3 protein: CASRVGQGGYYGEKLFF
CDR3 DNA: TGTGCCAGCAGGGTTGGACAGGGGGGTTATTACGGTGAAAAACTGTTTTTT
J gene: TRBJ1-4
D gene: TRBD1
clone size: NA
V gene: TRBV7-8

CDR3 protein: CASSLQGASTEAFF
CDR3 DNA: TGTGCCAGCAGTTTACAGGGGGCCTCGACTGAAGCTTTCTTT
J gene: TRBJ1-1
D gene: TRBD1
clone size: NA
V gene: TRBV28

CDR3 protein: CSANGGGTGRGVGYTF
CDR3 DNA: TGCAGCGCCAACGGGGGAGGGACAGGCAGGGGTGTTGGCTACACCTTC
J gene: TRBJ1-2
D gene: TRBD1
clone size: NA
V gene: TRBV29-1

CDR3 protein: CASREGGNTEAFF
CDR3 DNA: TGCGCCAGCAGGGAGGGAGGGAACACTGAAGCTTTCTTT
J gene: TRBJ1-1
D gene: NA
clone size: NA
V gene: TRBV10-2

CDR3 protein: CASRENTGELFF
CDR3 DNA: TGTGCCAGCAGGGAGAACACCGGGGAGCTGTTTTTT
J gene: TRBJ2-2
D gene: NA
clone size: NA
V gene: TRBV28

CDR3 protein: CASRGAGGPYEQYF
CDR3 DNA: TGTGCCAGCAGAGGGGCGGGAGGGCCCTACGAGCAGTACTTC
J gene: TRBJ2-7
D gene: TRBD2
clone size: once
V gene: TRBV6-5

CDR3 protein: CASRGRTMLDPPLHF
CDR3 DNA: TGTGCAAGTCGCGGAAGGACAATGTTGGACCCACCCCTCCACTTT
J gene: TRBJ1-6
D gene: NA
clone size: NA
V gene: TRBV12-2

CDR3 protein: CASSPQGTVLDTQYF
CDR3 DNA: TGTGCCAGCAGCCCCCAAGGGACTGTACTCGATACGCAGTATTTT
J gene: TRBJ2-3
D gene: NA
clone size: NA
V gene: TRBV7-2

CDR3 protein: CASSELSTNEKLFF
CDR3 DNA: TGTGCCAGCAGTGAGCTCTCAACTAATGAAAAACTGTTTTTT
J gene: TRBJ1-4
D gene: NA
clone size: once
V gene: TRBV27

CDR3 protein: CASSYSLGRSGNEQFF
CDR3 DNA: TGTGCCAGCAGTTACTCGCTAGGGAGGAGTGGCAATGAGCAGTTCTTC
J gene: TRBJ2-1
D gene: NA
clone size: once
V gene: TRBV6-2/TRBV6-3

CDR3 protein: CASRQAGTGNTEAFF
CDR3 DNA: TGTGCCAGCAGACAAGCCGGGACGGGGAACACTGAAGCTTTCTTT
J gene: TRBJ1-1
D gene: NA
clone size: NA
V gene: TRBV7-9

CDR3 protein: CATRGQNTEAFF
CDR3 DNA: TGTGCCACCAGGGGACAGAACACTGAAGCTTTCTTT
J gene: TRBJ1-1
D gene: NA
clone size: NA
V gene: TRBV24-1

CDR3 protein: CASRASGRATDTQYF
CDR3 DNA: TGTGCCAGCAGGGCTAGCGGGAGGGCCACAGATACGCAGTATTTT
J gene: TRBJ2-3
D gene: TRBD2
clone size: NA
V gene: TRBV25-1

CDR3 protein: CSVDLTTNYGYTF
CDR3 DNA: TGCAGCGTTGATCTGACAACCAACTATGGCTACACCTTC
J gene: TRBJ1-2
D gene: NA
clone size: NA
V gene: TRBV29-1

CDR3 protein: CASRLGGTSGLTGELFF
CDR3 DNA: TGTGCCAGCAGGTTGGGTGGGACTAGCGGACTTACCGGGGAGCTGTTTTTT
J gene: TRBJ2-2
D gene: TRBD2
clone size: NA
V gene: TRBV4-2

CDR3 protein: CASSLGSTLHF
CDR3 DNA: TGTGCCAGCAGTTTGGGTTCGACCCTCCACTTT
J gene: TRBJ1-6
D gene: NA
clone size: once
V gene: TRBV6-2/TRBV6-3

CDR3 protein: CAISDQETQYF
CDR3 DNA: TGTGCCATCAGTGATCAAGAGACCCAGTACTTC
J gene: TRBJ2-5
D gene: NA
clone size: NA
V gene: TRBV10-3